This paragraph covers one TCR beta chain sequence. Its cognate antigen has yet to be identified. Per-base quality was not reported, and no clone a single base away is much larger than it. This record comes from a study of blood T cell repertoires in COVID-19 (dated by TCRdb to about 2020). In the study overall: Samples from collaborators originated in the United States, Italy and Spain and spanned both the acute and convalescent phases of COVID-19. The material from the prospective study consisted of cDNA or gDNA derived from T cells, B-cell-depleted T cells, or PBMCs. The dataset comprised deeply sampled blood TCRbeta repertoires from subjects exposed to, actively infected with, or recovered from COVID-19. The repertoires were released in a freely available public database meant as a resource for research on the immune response to SARS-CoV-2. The samples were drawn from two sources: the first 160 participants of the ongoing ImmuneRACE study, and fewer than 1,500 subjects contributed by 6 global collaborators. The sample metadata nearly always contained a de-identified subject ID, COVID-19 status, age in years and sex. Where available, HLA class I and class II types were obtained from metadata supplied by the sample provider rather than from assay-based typing. The full study reports these points: How much clinical and demographic metadata was included differed by source and by participant, and the metadata was provided uncurated.

The immunoSEQ Assay, a bias-controlled multiplex PCR, was used to amplify TCRbeta CDR3 regions from genomic DNA. Under the source paper's analysis protocol: The number of nucleated cells in each sample was estimated from the amplification of reference gene primers within the assay. To quantify the absolute abundance of each unique TCRbeta CDR3 rearrangement, sequence reads were collapsed and filtered. For each sample, productive Simpson clonality was calculated as the square root of Simpson's diversity index over productive rearrangements. TCRdb re-hosts the immuneACCESS table, in-frame sequences only. Its copies lack some clones; in the studies checked, an unresolved V gene accounts for under half of them, and the cause for the rest is not known. That table gives V, J and clone size, and the DNA gave D and trimming. In this sample the table shows approximately 200,000 clones, nearly 90% of which occur a single time. The top ten hold 2% to 2.5% of the sample.

The CDR3 holds 18 amino acids from the cysteine to the phenylalanine. Here the CDR3 DNA is all that survives: 54 bases in frame from base 1. Trimming removed 2 bases from V and 14 bases from J, leaving 28 bases between the germline ends. The CDR1 and CDR2 encoded by the germline V gene are MDHEN and SYDVKM. Participants in the prospective study were enrolled through a virtual design, were aged about 18 to 89 years, and lived in roughly 26 United States geographic areas. Cohort assignment in the prospective study relied on participant-reported clinical history from a screening survey and a study questionnaire. Each participant in the prospective study had whole blood, serum and a nasopharyngeal or oropharyngeal swab collected by mobile phlebotomists. Prospective study participants could optionally give additional blood draws and questionnaires over an approximately two-month period. Before DNA extraction, blood samples from the prospective study were shipped at room temperature or frozen.

The TCR comes from a woman in her forties with acute COVID-19. Material: PBMCs or T cells enriched from blood (not recorded which). The chain is made from TRBV28 and TRBJ1-6; matching of 6 bases hints at TRBD1 as the D gene. The sequenced DNA is TGTGCCAGCAGTTTAGCGACGGGACACCCGAAGGGCAATCTGGCCCTCCACTTT. This encodes CASSLATGHPKGNLALHF. With all but the CDR3 taken from the reference TRBV28 and TRBJ1-6 genes, the full variable domain is: DVKVTQSSRYLVKRTGEKVFLECVQDMDHENMFWYRQDPGLGLRLIYFSYDVKMKEKGDIPEGYSVSREKKERFSLILESASTNQTSMYLCASSLATGHPKGNLALHFGNGTRLTVT.